The T cell receptor beta chain under discussion was sequenced for a study of regulatory T cells in long-lasting Graves disease. Study conclusions and caveats: Compared with new cases, persistent Graves' patients showed reduced TCR diversity. Newly diagnosed disease favored TRBV20-1 and TRBJ2-1 over persistent disease.

TCR beta libraries were built with iRepertoire HTBI primers and Arm-PCR of CDR3 regions. TCRdb reprocessed the multiplex PCR reads with MiXCR, giving one entry per CDR3 protein. Of roughly 500,000 distinct CDR3 sequences in the sample, roughly a fifth are singletons; the top ten hold more than 6%. As for time point: persistent/refractory GD, antithyroid drugs over 5 years with positive TRAb. The TCR library was made from RNA that had been extracted from PBMCs in TRIzol. In Xi'an, China, an endocrinology department was the source of patients. This clonotype was counted only a few times. Its antigen is not identified. CDR1 is KGHDR, CDR2 SFDVKD, per germline. CDR3 size: 16 residues. With V trimmed by 0 bases and J by 6 bases, 5 bases remained unmatched.

This chain uses TRBV24-1 with TRBJ2-2; 8 bases line up with TRBD1. The sequencing used peripheral blood mononuclear cells (PBMCs), collected when the disease was refractory, from a patient treated with antithyroid drugs. The receptor was derived from a female donor with Graves disease. CDR3 amino acids: CATSDLRPTGAGELFF. For the CDR3, the DNA is TGTGCCACCAGTGATTTGCGTCCGACAGGGGCCGGGGAGCTGTTTTTT.